This T cell receptor (beta chain) was identified during a study of PD-1 blockade in classical Hodgkin lymphoma. About this clone itself: Antigen: not known.

This table comes from immunoSEQ multiplex PCR, and its TCRdb copy is limited to in-frame clones, with some not included. This table has around 60,000 clones, more than 80% appearing once. The length of the CDR3 is 15 residues. V lost 4 bases and J lost 9; bases outside the gene matches: 5. In germline, CDR1 is SGHDN, CDR2 FVKESK. Stated time point: cycle 4 day 1 (C4D1), after more than five weeks of nivolumab. No patient escaped relapse after autologous stem cell transplantation, and brentuximab vedotin exposure varied. Patients had relapsed/refractory classical Hodgkin lymphoma with complete response, partial response or progressive disease as best response. Study-level findings and limits: Baseline diversity resembling that of newly diagnosed patients was seen in complete responders. As was reported, newly diagnosed patients showed lower baseline TCR diversity than healthy donors did.

The receptor was derived from a human donor with classical Hodgkin lymphoma. The chain combines TRBV14 with TRBJ2-1, with TRBD2 identical over 14 bases. This sample comprised peripheral blood mononuclear cells (PBMCs), obtained before the fourth cycle of nivolumab. Written as DNA, the CDR3 is TGTGCCAGCAGCCCGACTAGCGGGAGGGCCACTGAGCAGTTCTTC. This translates into CASSPTSGRATEQFF.